What follows describes a single TCR beta chain. As yet, its antigen is unknown. An input of about 0.45 to 1 ug of RNA was subjected to reverse transcription using random hexamers. Amplification of TCR beta CDR3 by immunoSEQ multiplex PCR spanned 54 Vbeta and 13 Jbeta. TCRdb fed the immunoSEQ multiplex PCR reads into MiXCR, producing one record per CDR3 protein. The table includes 45,000 to 60,000 distinct CDR3 sequences, 93% detected once. This sample is drawn from a study of CD8 T cells in Susac syndrome. The study's findings and limits: TCR sequencing and HLA analysis covered a relatively small number of individuals.

Trimming took 2 bases from V and 1 from J, leaving 6 bases between them. Germline assignment: CDR1 MNHEY and CDR2 SVGAGI. The CDR3 spans 13 residues. The origin of this receptor is a human donor with multiple sclerosis. The rearrangement joins TRBV6-5 to TRBJ2-7; no definite D call. The sequenced material came from CD8+ T cells from PBMCs. The CDR3 nucleotides are TGTGCCAGCAGTTACGGGGTTTCCTACGAGCAGTACTTC. Translating it yields CASSYGVSYEQYF.